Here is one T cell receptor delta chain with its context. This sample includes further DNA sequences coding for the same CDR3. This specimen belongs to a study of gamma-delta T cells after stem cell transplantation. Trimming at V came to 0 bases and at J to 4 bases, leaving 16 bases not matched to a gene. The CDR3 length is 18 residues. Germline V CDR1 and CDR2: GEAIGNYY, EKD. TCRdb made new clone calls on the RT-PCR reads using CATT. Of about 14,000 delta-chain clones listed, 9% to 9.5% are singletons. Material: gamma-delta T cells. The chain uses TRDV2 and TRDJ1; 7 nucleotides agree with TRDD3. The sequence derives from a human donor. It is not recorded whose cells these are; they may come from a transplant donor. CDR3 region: CACDTVPSTGVTDDKLIF. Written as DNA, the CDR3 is TGTGCCTGTGACACCGTCCCCTCTACTGGGGTCACGGACGATAAACTCATCTTT.